This is a list of T cell receptor beta chains from one sample in a study of PD-1 blockade in classical Hodgkin lymphoma. The table came from immunoSEQ multiplex PCR; TCRdb's copy has only in-frame clones and leaves some out. Among about 21,000 clones listed, more than 70% were seen once. The sample was peripheral blood mononuclear cells (PBMCs), taken before the fourth cycle of nivolumab. Receptors were obtained from a human donor with classical Hodgkin lymphoma. CDR3s include the opening cysteine and the closing phenylalanine or tryptophan. The D gene is left open where the match is weak. Rows give clone size only sometimes, using once, few, many, or a class for an expanded clone.

D	V	size	J	DNA	CDR3
.	TRBV5-6	.	TRBJ2-5	TGTGCCAGCAGCTGGTCCCAAGAGACCCAGTACTTC	CASSWSQETQYF
TRBD2	TRBV14	.	TRBJ2-7	TGTGCCAGCAGCCAAGAGTGGCGGGAGGTTCCCTACGAGCAGTACTTC	CASSQEWREVPYEQYF
.	TRBV7-2	.	TRBJ1-2	TGTGCCAGCAGCTTAGCCAAGGGGGACTATGGCTACACCTTC	CASSLAKGDYGYTF
.	TRBV7-9	.	TRBJ2-7	TGTGCCAGCAGCTTTCGGGACGGTCGGGAACAGTACTTC	CASSFRDGREQYF
TRBD1	TRBV19	.	TRBJ1-1	TGTGCCTCCAGAAGCGAGGGAGCAGGGGGTTTACGCACTGAAGCTTTCTTT	CASRSEGAGGLRTEAFF
TRBD1	TRBV6-4	.	TRBJ1-1	TGTGCCAGCACCGACAGGGTCTGCGGAGCTTTCTTT	CASTDRVCGAFF
TRBD2	TRBV4-1	.	TRBJ2-6	TGCGCCAGCAGCAGGGAGGGGTCGAGCTCTGGGGCCAACGTCCTGACTTTC	CASSREGSSSGANVLTF
.	TRBV27	.	TRBJ2-1	TGTGCCAGCAGTTATCAACAGGGTGACAATGAGCAGTTCTTC	CASSYQQGDNEQFF
.	TRBV27	few	TRBJ2-2	TGTGCCAGCAGCTATTCTCCGACGGGAAGGGGGGAGCTGTTTTTT	CASSYSPTGRGELFF
TRBD1	TRBV13	few	TRBJ2-5	TGTGCCAGCAGCACGCCGACAGGGGGAGAGACCCAGTACTTC	CASSTPTGGETQYF
.	TRBV7-2	.	TRBJ2-3	TGTGCCAGCAGCAGCTACAGGGAAGATACGCAGTATTTT	CASSSYREDTQYF
.	TRBV6-5	.	TRBJ1-1	TGTGCCAGCTCCCCTGACGGGAACACTGAAGCTTTCTTT	CASSPDGNTEAFF
.	TRBV27	.	TRBJ1-5	TGTGCCAGCAGTTACCGGGGGGCAACTTATCAGCCCCAGCATTTT	CASSYRGATYQPQHF
TRBD1	TRBV5-1	.	TRBJ2-1	TGCGCCAGCAGCTTGATAGGACAGGAGTACAATGAGCAGTTCTTC	CASSLIGQEYNEQFF
TRBD2	TRBV19	once	TRBJ2-2	TGTGCCAGTAGTATAGAAGGACTAGCGGGGGGAAACACCGGGGAGCTGTTTTTT	CASSIEGLAGGNTGELFF
.	TRBV7-6	.	TRBJ2-1	TGTGCCAGCAGCTTAGGGGCGGGAAAAAACAATGAGCAGTTCTTC	CASSLGAGKNNEQFF